This is a list of T cell receptor beta chains from one sample in a study of blood T cell repertoires in COVID-19. Libraries were prepared by immunoSEQ multiplex PCR; TCRdb keeps only in-frame clonotypes and omits some of them. The repertoire holds approximately 100,000 clones, with about 81% as singletons. Material for sequencing was peripheral blood. These receptors were collected from a woman in her sixties with acute or convalescent COVID-19. Both conserved end residues are part of each CDR3. Each record gives: D gene, clone size, J gene, V gene, CDR3 length, CDR3 DNA, CDR3 protein. A D gene is named only where the DNA matches it firmly. Only part of the rows carry a size: once, few, many, or a class if the clone is expanded.

>TRBD1|few|TRBJ1-5|TRBV5-5|15
TGTGCCAGCAGCTTTCAGGGGGCAGGCAATCAGCCCCAGCATTTT
CASSFQGAGNQPQHF
>TRBD1|.|TRBJ1-1|TRBV7-2|14
TGTGCCAGCAGCTCGACAGGGTTGAACACTGAAGCTTTCTTT
CASSSTGLNTEAFF
>.|once|TRBJ1-2|TRBV14|15
TGTGCCAGCAGCCAAGGAGGGCGGGACAACTATGGCTACACCTTC
CASSQGGRDNYGYTF
>TRBD1|.|TRBJ1-1|TRBV9|14
TGTGCCAGCAGCGGCGACAGGGGGGATACTGAAGCTTTCTTT
CASSGDRGDTEAFF
>TRBD1|.|TRBJ1-3|TRBV7-9|14
TGTGCCAGCAGCTTGGGACAGGGAGGAAACACCATATATTTT
CASSLGQGGNTIYF
>.|.|TRBJ1-3|TRBV4-3|12
TGCGCCAGCAGCACAGGAGGAAACACCATATATTTT
CASSTGGNTIYF
>TRBD1|.|TRBJ1-5|TRBV5-4|15
TGTGCCAGCAGCTCGGGGACAGGATCTGATCAGCCCCAGCATTTT
CASSSGTGSDQPQHF
>.|.|TRBJ1-1|TRBV5-1|14
TGCGCCAGCAGCTTGTTGACAGCGAACACTGAAGCTTTCTTT
CASSLLTANTEAFF
>.|few|TRBJ1-6|TRBV7-6|16
TGTGCCAGCAGCTTATCCCGGAGGAGGGCAGGGTCACCCCTCCACTTT
CASSLSRRRAGSPLHF
>.|.|TRBJ2-7|TRBV5-6|15
TGTGCCAGCAGCTTGGCAGGCCCACTCGCCTACGAGCAGTACTTC
CASSLAGPLAYEQYF
>.|.|TRBJ2-3|TRBV9|15
TGTGCCAGCAGCGTAAGTCCTACTAGCACAGATACGCAGTATTTT
CASSVSPTSTDTQYF
>TRBD2|.|TRBJ2-3|TRBV7-9|16
TGTGCCAGCAGCCCGGGGACTAGCGGGGGGCTTGATACGCAGTATTTT
CASSPGTSGGLDTQYF
>.|.|TRBJ1-5|TRBV28|14
TGTGCCAGCAGTTGGCCGGGGGGCAATCAGCCCCAGCATTTT
CASSWPGGNQPQHF
>TRBD2|.|TRBJ2-7|TRBV7-9|13
TGTGCCAGCAGCCCGGGGGGGACCTACGAGCAGTACTTC
CASSPGGTYEQYF
>.|.|TRBJ1-1|TRBV3-1/TRBV3-2|11
TGTGCCAGCAGCCAAGACGGTGAAGCTTTCTTT
CASSQDGEAFF
>.|once|TRBJ2-2|TRBV15|16
TGTGCCACCAGCAGAGATGAGGGGGTTAGGACCGGGGAGCTGTTTTTT
CATSRDEGVRTGELFF
>TRBD1|.|TRBJ1-2|TRBV7-3|17
TGTGCCAGCAGCTTAAGTGGAGTGGTAGGGACAGGGGACGGCTACACCTTC
CASSLSGVVGTGDGYTF
>.|.|TRBJ1-1|TRBV7-2|13
TGTGCCACCAGAAACTCAGGGTTTCCTGAAGCTTTCTTT
CATRNSGFPEAFF
>.|.|TRBJ1-3|TRBV7-2|13
TGTACCAGCAGCTGGAGAACTGGAAACACCATATATTTT
CTSSWRTGNTIYF
>.|.|TRBJ1-2|TRBV4-2|16
TGTGCCAGCAGCCAAGGTGCGGGGACCCCAGACTATGGCTACACCTTC
CASSQGAGTPDYGYTF
>TRBD2|.|TRBJ2-5|TRBV2|15
TGTGCCAGCAGGGAGACTAGCGTGAAAATAGAGACCCAGTACTTC
CASRETSVKIETQYF
>.|.|TRBJ1-1|TRBV4-1|15
TGCGCCAGCAGCCAGCCTGGCAGGGTTGGCACTGAAGCTTTCTTT
CASSQPGRVGTEAFF
>TRBD1|once|TRBJ1-2|TRBV5-1|15
TGCGCCAGCAGCTTACGGACAGGAGCTAACTATGGCTACACCTTC
CASSLRTGANYGYTF
>TRBD1|many|TRBJ1-6|TRBV5-8|15
TGTGCCAGCAGCCGGGGACAGGGCTATAATTCACCCCTCCACTTT
CASSRGQGYNSPLHF
>TRBD2|.|TRBJ2-3|TRBV10-3|14
TGTGCCATCAGTGCTAGCGGGCAAACAGATACGCAGTATTTT
CAISASGQTDTQYF
>.|.|TRBJ2-2|TRBV27|11
TGTGCCAGCACTCACACCGGGGAGCTGTTTTTT
CASTHTGELFF
>.|.|TRBJ1-1|TRBV18|15
TGTGCCAGCTCCCAAAGGGAGGAAGCAGGCACTGAAGCTTTCTTT
CASSQREEAGTEAFF
>.|.|TRBJ1-1|TRBV29-1|12
TGCAGCGGGCGGAGGATGAACACTGAAGCTTTCTTT
CSGRRMNTEAFF
>.|.|TRBJ2-1|TRBV12-3/TRBV12-4|13
TGTGCCAGCAGCCTCGGACTGTACAATGAGCAGTTCTTC
CASSLGLYNEQFF
>TRBD2|.|TRBJ2-5|TRBV6-2/TRBV6-3|16
TGTGCCAGCAGTTACCCCGGGACTAGCGGGGGAGCAACCCAGTACTTC
CASSYPGTSGGATQYF
>TRBD1|.|TRBJ1-1|TRBV12-5|21
TGTGCTAGTGGTTTGGTGGACAGGGTGATTCTAGGCCAGGAGATGAACACTGAAGCTTTCTTT
CASGLVDRVILGQEMNTEAFF
>.|few|TRBJ2-2|TRBV2|11
TGTGCCAGCAGCGACACCGGGGAGCTGTTTTTT
CASSDTGELFF
>.|once|TRBJ2-5|TRBV15|16
TGTGCCACCAGCAGAGATCAAACGGGCCCCCGGGGGACCCAGTACTTC
CATSRDQTGPRGTQYF
>.|.|TRBJ2-3|TRBV10-2|13
TGCGCCAGCAGTGAGGTACTAGCAAATACGCAGTATTTT
CASSEVLANTQYF
>.|.|TRBJ2-4|TRBV4-1|16
TGCGCCAGCAGCCAAGCTAACCTTGGGGGAGGCAACATTCAGTACTTC
CASSQANLGGGNIQYF
>TRBD1|.|TRBJ2-7|TRBV5-1|14
TGCGCCAGCAGCACGGGACAGGGGTACTACGAGCAGTACTTC
CASSTGQGYYEQYF
>.|.|TRBJ2-1|TRBV11-3|18
TGTGCCAGCAGCTTAGAGGGCCAGCGGACGTTGATCTACAATGAGCAGTTCTTC
CASSLEGQRTLIYNEQFF
>TRBD1|.|TRBJ1-6|TRBV30|13
TGTGCCTACCAGACAGGGTATAATTCACCCCTCCACTTT
CAYQTGYNSPLHF
>.|.|TRBJ2-1|TRBV7-9|14
TGTGCCAGCAGCTTGGGCAATTCCTACAATGAGCAGTTCTTC
CASSLGNSYNEQFF
>TRBD1|.|TRBJ1-5|TRBV19|15
TGTGCCAGTACCGGACAGGCGAATAGCAATCAGCCCCAGCATTTT
CASTGQANSNQPQHF